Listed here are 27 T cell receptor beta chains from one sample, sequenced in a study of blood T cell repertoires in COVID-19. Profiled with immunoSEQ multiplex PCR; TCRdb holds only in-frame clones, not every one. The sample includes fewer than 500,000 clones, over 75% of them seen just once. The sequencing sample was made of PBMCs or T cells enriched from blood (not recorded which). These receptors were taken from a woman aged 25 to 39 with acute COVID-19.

The DNA for the CDR3 is TGTGCCAGTAACGTAGGAGGCAAAAACATTCAGTACTTC. It is translated as CASNVGGKNIQYF. This chain links TRBV19 with TRBJ2-4; TRBD2 might be the D (5 bases). V lost 7 bases to trimming and J lost 3 bases, with 10 bases between them. This CDR3 is 13 amino acids long. Germline CDR1 reads LNHDA; CDR2 reads SQIVND (reference sequence).

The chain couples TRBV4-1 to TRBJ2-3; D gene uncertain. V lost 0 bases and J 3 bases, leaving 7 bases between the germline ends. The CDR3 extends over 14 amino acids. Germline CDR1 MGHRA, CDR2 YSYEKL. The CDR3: CASSQESRTDTQYF. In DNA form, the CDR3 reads TGCGCCAGCAGCCAAGAGAGTAGAACAGATACGCAGTATTTT.

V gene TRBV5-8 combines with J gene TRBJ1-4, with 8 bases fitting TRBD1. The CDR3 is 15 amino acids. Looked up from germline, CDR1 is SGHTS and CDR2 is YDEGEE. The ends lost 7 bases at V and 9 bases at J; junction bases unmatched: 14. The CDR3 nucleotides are TGTGCCAGCTCCTGGACAGGGCTAGGGGGTCAAAAACTGTTTTTT. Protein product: CASSWTGLGGQKLFF.

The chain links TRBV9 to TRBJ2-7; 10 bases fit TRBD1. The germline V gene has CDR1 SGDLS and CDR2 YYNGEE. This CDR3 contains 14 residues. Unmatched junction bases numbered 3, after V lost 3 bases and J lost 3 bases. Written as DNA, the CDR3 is TGTGCCAGCAGCGCCGGGACAGGGGTCTACGAGCAGTACTTC. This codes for CASSAGTGVYEQYF. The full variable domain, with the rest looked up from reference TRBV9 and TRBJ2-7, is DSGVTQTPKHLITATGQRVTLRCSPRSGDLSVYWYQQSLDQGLQFLIQYYNGEERAKGNILERFSAQQFPDLHSELNLSSLELGDSALYFCASSAGTGVYEQYFGPGTRLTVT.

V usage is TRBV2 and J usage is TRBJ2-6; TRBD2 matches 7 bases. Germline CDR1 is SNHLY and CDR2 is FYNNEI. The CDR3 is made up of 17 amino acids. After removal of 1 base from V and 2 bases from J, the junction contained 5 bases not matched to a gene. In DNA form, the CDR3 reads TGTGCCAGCAGTGAAGTTATGGGGGGGACTGGGGCCAACGTCCTGACTTTC. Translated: CASSEVMGGTGANVLTF.

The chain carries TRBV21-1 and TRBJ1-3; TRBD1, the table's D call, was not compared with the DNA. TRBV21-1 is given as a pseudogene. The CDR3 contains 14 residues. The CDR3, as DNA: TGTGCCAGCAGTACAGGGGTAGGTGGAAACACCATATATTTT. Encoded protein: CASSTGVGGNTIYF.

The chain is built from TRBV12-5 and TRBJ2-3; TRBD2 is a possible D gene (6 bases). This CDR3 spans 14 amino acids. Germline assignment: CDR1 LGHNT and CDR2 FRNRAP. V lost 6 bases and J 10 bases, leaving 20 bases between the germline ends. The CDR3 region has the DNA TGTGCTAGTGGCTGGGGGGACCAGTCATCTCCGCAGTATTTT. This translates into CASGWGDQSSPQYF.

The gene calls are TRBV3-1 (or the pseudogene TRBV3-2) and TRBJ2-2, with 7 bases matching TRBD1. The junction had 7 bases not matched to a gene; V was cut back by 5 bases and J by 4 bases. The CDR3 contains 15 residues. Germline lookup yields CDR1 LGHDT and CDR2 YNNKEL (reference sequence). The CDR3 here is CASSRTGVATGELFF. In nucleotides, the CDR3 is TGTGCCAGCAGCAGAACAGGGGTTGCCACCGGGGAGCTGTTTTTT.

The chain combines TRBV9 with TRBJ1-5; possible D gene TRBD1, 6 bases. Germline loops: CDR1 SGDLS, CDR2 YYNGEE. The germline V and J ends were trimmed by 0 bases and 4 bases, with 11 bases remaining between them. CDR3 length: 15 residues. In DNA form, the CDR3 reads TGTGCCAGCAGCGTAGGGCCAGGGACAAATCAGCCCCAGCATTTT. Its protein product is CASSVGPGTNQPQHF.

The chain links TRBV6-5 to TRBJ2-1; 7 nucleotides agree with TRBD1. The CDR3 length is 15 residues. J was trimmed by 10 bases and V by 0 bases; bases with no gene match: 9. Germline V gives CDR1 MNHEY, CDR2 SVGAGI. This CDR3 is CASSYSTYQGEEQFF. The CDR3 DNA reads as TGTGCCAGCAGTTACTCTACCTATCAGGGGGAAGAGCAGTTCTTC.

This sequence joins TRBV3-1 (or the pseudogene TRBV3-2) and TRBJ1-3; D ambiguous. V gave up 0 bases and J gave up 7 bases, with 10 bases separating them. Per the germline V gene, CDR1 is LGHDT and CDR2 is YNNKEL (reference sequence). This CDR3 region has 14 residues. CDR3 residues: CASSQDFSQNTIYF. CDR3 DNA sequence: TGTGCCAGCAGCCAAGACTTCTCCCAGAACACCATATATTTT.

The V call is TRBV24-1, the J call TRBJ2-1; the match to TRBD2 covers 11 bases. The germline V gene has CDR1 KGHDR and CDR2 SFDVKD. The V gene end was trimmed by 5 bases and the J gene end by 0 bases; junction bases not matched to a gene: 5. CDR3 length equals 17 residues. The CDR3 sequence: CATSGSGGAGSYNEQFF. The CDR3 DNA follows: TGTGCCACCAGTGGTAGCGGGGGGGCTGGCTCCTACAATGAGCAGTTCTTC.

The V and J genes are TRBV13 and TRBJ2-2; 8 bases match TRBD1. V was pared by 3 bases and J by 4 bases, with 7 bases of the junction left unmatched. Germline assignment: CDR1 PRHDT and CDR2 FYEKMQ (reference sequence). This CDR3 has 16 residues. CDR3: CASSFYPRGLTGELFF. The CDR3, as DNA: TGTGCCAGCAGCTTTTACCCCAGGGGGCTCACCGGGGAGCTGTTTTTT. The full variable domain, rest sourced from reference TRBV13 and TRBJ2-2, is AAGVIQSPRHLIKEKRETATLKCYPIPRHDTVYWYQQGPGQDPQFLISFYEKMQSDKGSIPDRFSAQQFSDYHSELNMSSLELGDSALYFCASSFYPRGLTGELFFGEGSRLTVL.

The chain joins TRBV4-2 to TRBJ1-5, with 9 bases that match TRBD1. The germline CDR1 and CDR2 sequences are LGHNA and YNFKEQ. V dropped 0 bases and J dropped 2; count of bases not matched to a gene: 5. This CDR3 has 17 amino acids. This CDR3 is CASSQDPTGGGNQPQHF. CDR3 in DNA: TGTGCCAGCAGCCAAGACCCTACAGGGGGCGGCAATCAGCCCCAGCATTTT.

The CDR3 loop reads CASSAGFRTGLVGYTF. DNA of the CDR3: TGTGCCAGCAGTGCTGGCTTCCGGACAGGGCTAGTTGGCTACACCTTC. The chain joins TRBV6-1 to TRBJ1-2; 8 positions match TRBD1. V gave up 4 bases and J gave up 7 bases; unmatched junction bases: 14. CDR1 is MNHNS and CDR2 is SASEGT in the germline V gene. This CDR3 contains 16 residues.

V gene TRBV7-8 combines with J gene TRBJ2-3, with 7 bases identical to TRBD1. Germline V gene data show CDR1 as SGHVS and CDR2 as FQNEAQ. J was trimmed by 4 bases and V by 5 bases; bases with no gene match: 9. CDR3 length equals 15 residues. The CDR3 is CASSLDRLRADTQYF. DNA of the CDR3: TGTGCCAGCAGCCTGGACAGGTTGAGGGCAGATACGCAGTATTTT.

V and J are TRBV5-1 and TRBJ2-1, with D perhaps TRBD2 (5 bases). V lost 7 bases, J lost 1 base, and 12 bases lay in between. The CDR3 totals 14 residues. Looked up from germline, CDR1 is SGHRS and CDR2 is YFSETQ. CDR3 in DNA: TGCGCCAGCTCCGTTGGGGAGTCCTACAATGAGCAGTTCTTC. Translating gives CASSVGESYNEQFF.

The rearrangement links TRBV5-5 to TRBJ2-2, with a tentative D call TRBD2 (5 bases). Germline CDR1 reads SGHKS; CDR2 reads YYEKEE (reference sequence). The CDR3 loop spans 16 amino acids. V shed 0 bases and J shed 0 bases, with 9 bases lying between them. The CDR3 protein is CASSLVGITNTGELFF. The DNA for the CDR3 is TGTGCCAGCAGCTTGGTCGGGATAACGAACACCGGGGAGCTGTTTTTT. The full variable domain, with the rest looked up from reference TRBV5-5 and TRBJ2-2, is DAGVTQSPTHLIKTRGQQVTLRCSPISGHKSVSWYQQVLGQGPQFIFQYYEKEERGRGNFPDRFSARQFPNYSSELNVNALLLGDSALYLCASSLVGITNTGELFFGEGSRLTVL.

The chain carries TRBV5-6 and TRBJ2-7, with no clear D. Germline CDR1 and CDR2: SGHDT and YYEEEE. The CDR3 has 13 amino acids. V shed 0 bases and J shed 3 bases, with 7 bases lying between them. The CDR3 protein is CASSLGGDYEQYF. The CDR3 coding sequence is TGTGCCAGCAGCTTGGGCGGAGACTACGAGCAGTACTTC.

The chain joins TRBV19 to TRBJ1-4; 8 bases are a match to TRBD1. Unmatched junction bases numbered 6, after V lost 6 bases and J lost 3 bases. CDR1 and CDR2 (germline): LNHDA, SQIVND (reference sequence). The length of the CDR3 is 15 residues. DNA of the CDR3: TGTGCCAGTAGGTCGGGCAGGGGGCCTAATGAAAAACTGTTTTTT. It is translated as CASRSGRGPNEKLFF.

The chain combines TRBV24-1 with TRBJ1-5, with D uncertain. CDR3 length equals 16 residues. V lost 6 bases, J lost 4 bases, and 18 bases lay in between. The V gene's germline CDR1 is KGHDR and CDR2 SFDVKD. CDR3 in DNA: TGTGCCACCAGTTACCCTCATACTGGTTTTAATCAGCCCCAGCATTTT. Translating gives CATSYPHTGFNQPQHF.

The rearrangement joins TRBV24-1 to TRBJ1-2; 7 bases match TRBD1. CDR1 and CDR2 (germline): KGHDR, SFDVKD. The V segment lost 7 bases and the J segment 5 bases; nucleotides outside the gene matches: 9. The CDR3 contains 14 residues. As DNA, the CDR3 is TGTGCCACCAGCCCCGACAGGGATGGGTATGGCTACACCTTC. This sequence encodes CATSPDRDGYGYTF.

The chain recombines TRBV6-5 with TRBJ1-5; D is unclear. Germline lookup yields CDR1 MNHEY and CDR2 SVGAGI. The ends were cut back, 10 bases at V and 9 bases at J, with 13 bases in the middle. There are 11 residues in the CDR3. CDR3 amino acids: CATGNNGPQHF. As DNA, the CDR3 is TGTGCCACCGGGAACAATGGGCCCCAGCATTTT.

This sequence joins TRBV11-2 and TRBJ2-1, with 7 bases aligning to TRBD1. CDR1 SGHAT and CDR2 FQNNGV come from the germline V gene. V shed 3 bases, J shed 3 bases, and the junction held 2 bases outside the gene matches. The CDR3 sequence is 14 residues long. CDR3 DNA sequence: TGTGCCAGCAGCTTGGCAGGGGGCTACAATGAGCAGTTCTTC. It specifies CASSLAGGYNEQFF.

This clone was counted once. CDR3 amino acids: CASREGTLLSYEQYF. The CDR3 bases are TGTGCCAGCAGGGAGGGGACCCTTCTCTCCTACGAGCAGTACTTC. This sequence joins TRBV6-5 and TRBJ2-7; perhaps TRBD2 as D (6 bases). Per germline, CDR1 MNHEY and CDR2 SVGAGI. The ends were cut back, 6 bases at V and 0 bases at J, with 15 bases in the middle. The CDR3 extends over 15 amino acids.

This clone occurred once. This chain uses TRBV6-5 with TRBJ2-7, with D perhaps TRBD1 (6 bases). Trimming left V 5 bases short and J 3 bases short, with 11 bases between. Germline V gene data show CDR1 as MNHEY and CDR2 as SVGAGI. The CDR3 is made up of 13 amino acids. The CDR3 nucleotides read TGTGCCAGCAGTCACAGGGTCCACTACGAGCAGTACTTC. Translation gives CASSHRVHYEQYF.

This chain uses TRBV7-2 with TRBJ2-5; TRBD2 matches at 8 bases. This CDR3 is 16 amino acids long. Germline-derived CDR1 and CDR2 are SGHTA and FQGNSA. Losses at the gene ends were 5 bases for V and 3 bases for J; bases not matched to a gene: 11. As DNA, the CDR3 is TGTGCCAGCAGCCCAAGACCCGGGGGGGGAAAAGAGACCCAGTACTTC. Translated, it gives CASSPRPGGGKETQYF.